A selection of T cell receptor beta chains follows, all from one sample in a study of response to subunit inactivated influenza vaccine. In TCRdb, the RT-PCR reads were re-called with MiXCR into one record per CDR3 protein. The sample holds hundreds of thousands of distinct CDR3 sequences, about 25% seen once. Sequencing was performed on CD4+ T cells sorted from PBMCs, taken about 5 days after vaccination. These receptors were taken from a man aged 50 to 60 who received an inactivated influenza vaccine. Each CDR3 is given with its conserved first and last residue. Each record gives: V gene, clone size, J gene, D gene, CDR3 DNA, CDR3 protein. A D gene is named only where the DNA matches it firmly. Clone size is shown for a subset of rows, as once, few, many or a class of expanded clone.

TRBV20-1	NA	TRBJ2-7	NA	TGCAGTGCCCATTGGTCGGGCTACGAGCAGTACTTC	CSAHWSGYEQYF
TRBV20-1	few	TRBJ1-5	TRBD1	TGCAGTGCTAGGGGGGGGACAGACTATCAGCCCCAGCATTTT	CSARGGTDYQPQHF
TRBV12-3/TRBV12-4	many	TRBJ2-1	NA	TGTGCCAGCACCTTGGGTTATGAGCAGTTCTTC	CASTLGYEQFF
TRBV20-1	NA	TRBJ2-3	NA	TGCAGTGCTAGTCGTGGCCCTGCGCGGGGCTACACAGATACGCAGTATTTT	CSASRGPARGYTDTQYF
TRBV6-2/TRBV6-3	NA	TRBJ2-2	TRBD2	TGTGCCAGCAGTTACGGGACTAGCGGGAGCGAGGACACCGGGGAGCTGTTTTTT	CASSYGTSGSEDTGELFF
TRBV7-2	NA	TRBJ1-1	NA	TGTGCCAGCAGCTTAGCCTTCGGAGGGGGGAACACTGAAGCTTTCTTT	CASSLAFGGGNTEAFF
TRBV7-6	NA	TRBJ1-2	TRBD1	TGTGCCAGCAGCCCCCGGGACAGGGGAGGTGGCTACACCTTC	CASSPRDRGGGYTF
TRBV5-6	NA	TRBJ2-7	NA	TGTGCCAGCAGCTTTCACCACTACGAGCAGTACTTC	CASSFHHYEQYF
TRBV12-3/TRBV12-4	NA	TRBJ2-7	NA	TGTGCCAGCAGTTTACAGCTCTTGAAAGGGAACGAGCAGTACTTC	CASSLQLLKGNEQYF
TRBV20-1	NA	TRBJ2-7	TRBD2	TGCAGTGCTCGGGGGGGAGCGTCTAGCGGGCTCAGCTACGAGCAGTACTTC	CSARGGASSGLSYEQYF